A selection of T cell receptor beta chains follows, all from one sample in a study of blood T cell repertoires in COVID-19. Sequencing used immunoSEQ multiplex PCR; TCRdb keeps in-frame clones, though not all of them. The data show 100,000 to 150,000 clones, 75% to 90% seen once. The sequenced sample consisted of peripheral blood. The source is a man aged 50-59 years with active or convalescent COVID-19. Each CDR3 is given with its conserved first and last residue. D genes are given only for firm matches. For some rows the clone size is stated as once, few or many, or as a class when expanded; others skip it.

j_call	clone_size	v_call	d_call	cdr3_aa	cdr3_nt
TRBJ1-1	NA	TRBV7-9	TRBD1	CASSTDRGRTEAFF	TGTGCCAGCAGCACCGACAGGGGGCGGACTGAAGCTTTCTTT
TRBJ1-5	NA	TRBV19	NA	CASSIETGQRNQPQHF	TGTGCCAGTAGTATCGAGACAGGTCAGCGAAATCAGCCCCAGCATTTT
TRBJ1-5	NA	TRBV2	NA	CASKAGSNQPQHF	TGTGCCAGCAAGGCGGGGAGCAATCAGCCCCAGCATTTT
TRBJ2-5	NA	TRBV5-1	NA	CASSLDTEETQYF	TGCGCCAGCAGCTTGGATACAGAAGAGACCCAGTACTTC
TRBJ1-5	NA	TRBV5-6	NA	CASSTIGNQPQHF	TGTGCCAGCAGCACTATAGGCAATCAGCCCCAGCATTTT
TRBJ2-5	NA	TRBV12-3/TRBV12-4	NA	CASTEGYRQTQYF	TGTGCCAGCACCGAGGGCTACCGTCAGACCCAGTACTTC
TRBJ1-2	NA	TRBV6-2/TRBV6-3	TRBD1	CASSYGLGTGGADYGYTF	TGTGCCAGCAGTTACGGTTTAGGGACAGGGGGCGCCGACTATGGCTACACCTTC
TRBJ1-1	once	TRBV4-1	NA	CASGGGRTEAFF	TGCGCCAGCGGCGGGGGCCGCACTGAAGCTTTCTTT
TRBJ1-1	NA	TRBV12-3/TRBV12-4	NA	CASTTGRKNEAFF	TGTGCCAGCACCACAGGACGGAAGAATGAAGCTTTCTTT
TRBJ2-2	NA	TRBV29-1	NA	CSVRGWQAGELFF	TGCAGCGTTCGGGGATGGCAGGCCGGGGAGCTGTTTTTT
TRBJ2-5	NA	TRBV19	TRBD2	CASSIAGGRETQYF	TGTGCCAGTAGTATCGCGGGGGGGCGGGAGACCCAGTACTTC
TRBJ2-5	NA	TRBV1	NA	CTSSGKRTSMFMETQYF	TGCACCAGCAGCGGGAAGCGGACTAGTATGTTTATGGAGACCCAGTACTTC
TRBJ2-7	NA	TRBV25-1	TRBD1	CASSAGQGLIYEQYF	TGTGCCAGCAGTGCTGGACAGGGTTTGATCTACGAGCAGTACTTC
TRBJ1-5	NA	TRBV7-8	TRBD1	CASSLVTGVDQPQHF	TGTGCCAGCAGCTTAGTTACAGGGGTTGATCAGCCCCAGCATTTT
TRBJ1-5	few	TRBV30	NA	CAQTRPQHF	TGTGCTCAAACTCGGCCCCAGCATTTT
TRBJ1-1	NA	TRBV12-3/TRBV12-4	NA	CASSLSGDTEAFF	TGTGCCAGCAGTTTATCGGGGGACACTGAAGCTTTCTTT
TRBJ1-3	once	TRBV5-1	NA	CASSLDNSGNTIYF	TGCGCCAGCAGCTTGGACAACTCTGGAAACACCATATATTTT
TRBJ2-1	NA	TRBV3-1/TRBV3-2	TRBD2	CASSQGLAGGFEQFF	TGTGCCAGCAGCCAAGGACTAGCGGGGGGATTTGAGCAGTTCTTC
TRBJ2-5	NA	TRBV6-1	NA	CASSERDSRTTRGTQYF	TGTGCCAGCAGTGAGCGGGACAGCCGCACCACCCGAGGGACCCAGTACTTC
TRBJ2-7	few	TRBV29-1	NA	CSCFSSYEQYF	TGCAGTTGTTTTAGCTCCTACGAGCAGTACTTC
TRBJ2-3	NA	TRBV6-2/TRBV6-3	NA	CASSYSLAVSTDTQYF	TGTGCCAGCAGTTACTCGCTCGCGGTTAGCACAGATACGCAGTATTTT
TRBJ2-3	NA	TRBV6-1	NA	CASSEFRGPTDTQYF	TGTGCCAGCAGTGAATTTAGAGGCCCCACAGATACGCAGTATTTT
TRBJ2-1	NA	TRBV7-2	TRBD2	CASSRGTSYNEQFF	TGTGCCAGCAGCCGCGGGACTAGCTACAATGAGCAGTTCTTC
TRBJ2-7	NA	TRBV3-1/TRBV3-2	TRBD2	CASSQKSRGGRTRDEQYF	TGTGCCAGCAGCCAAAAGTCCAGAGGCGGGAGGACCCGGGACGAGCAGTACTTC
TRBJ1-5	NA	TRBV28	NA	CASTKQGPNQPQHF	TGTGCCAGCACCAAACAGGGACCGAATCAGCCCCAGCATTTT
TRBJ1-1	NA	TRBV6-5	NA	CASSTQWEMNTEAFF	TGTGCCAGCAGTACCCAATGGGAGATGAACACTGAAGCTTTCTTT
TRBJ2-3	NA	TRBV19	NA	CASRSRVQRDTQYF	TGTGCCAGCCGATCGAGGGTCCAAAGAGATACGCAGTATTTT
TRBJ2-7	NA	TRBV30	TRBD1	CAWGGDRADSYEQYF	TGTGCCTGGGGTGGGGACAGAGCAGACTCCTACGAGCAGTACTTC
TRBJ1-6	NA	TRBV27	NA	CASSLRNSPLHF	TGTGCCAGCAGTTTGAGGAATTCACCCCTCCACTTT
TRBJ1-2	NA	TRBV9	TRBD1	CASSVGSGGAYGYTF	TGTGCCAGCAGCGTAGGGTCAGGGGGCGCCTATGGCTACACCTTC
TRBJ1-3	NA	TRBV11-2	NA	CASSFSGLTGNTIYF	TGTGCCAGCAGCTTCTCGGGACTCACTGGAAACACCATATATTTT
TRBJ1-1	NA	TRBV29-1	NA	CSVEAVTGSEAFF	TGCAGCGTTGAAGCCGTTACAGGGTCTGAAGCTTTCTTT
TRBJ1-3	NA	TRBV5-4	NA	CASSLVGGTGNTIYF	TGTGCCAGCAGCTTGGTGGGGGGGACCGGAAACACCATATATTTT